This T cell receptor (beta chain) emerged from a study of T cell responses to AZD1222 COVID-19 vaccine. CDR3 length equals 15 residues. Trimming took 2 bases from V and 6 from J; bases not matched to a gene: 10. The germline V gene encodes CDR1 SGHRS and CDR2 YFSETQ. Profiled with immunoSEQ multiplex PCR; TCRdb holds only in-frame clones, not every one. The sample holds about 82,000 clones, just under 90% seen once. The sample here was peripheral blood, taken on day 0 of AZD1222 vaccination. The V call is TRBV5-1, the J call TRBJ1-2; 7 bases map to TRBD1. The receptor was isolated from an adult in good health. In nucleotides, the CDR3 is TGCGCCAGCAGCTTTATCCTCACAAGGGGGCATGGCTACACCTTC. Protein: CASSFILTRGHGYTF.